The rows below give T cell receptor beta chains drawn from one sample of a study of cytomegalovirus exposure and HLA in healthy donors. TCRdb keeps only in-frame clones here, not all; method: immunoSEQ multiplex PCR. The table lists 110,000 to 150,000 clones. The sample was PBMCs. These receptors all come from a male donor in good health and CMV-seronegative. CDR3s include the opening cysteine and the closing phenylalanine or tryptophan. Fields, in order: D gene, J gene, V gene, CDR3 protein, CDR3 DNA. A D gene is named only where the DNA matches it firmly.

D: TRBD2
J: TRBJ2-7
V: TRBV6-5
CDR3: CACHAAGGPYEQYF
DNA: TGTGCCTGCCATGCGGCGGGAGGCCCCTACGAGCAGTACTTC

D: .
J: TRBJ2-4
V: TRBV30
CDR3: CAWSPPPAKNIQYF
DNA: TGTGCCTGGAGTCCCCCTCCGGCCAAAAACATTCAGTACTTC

D: .
J: TRBJ1-2
V: TRBV27
CDR3: CASRSQGIRYTF
DNA: TGTGCCAGCAGGTCTCAGGGGATACGCTACACCTTC

D: TRBD1
J: TRBJ1-1
V: TRBV4-2
CDR3: CASSPRTGGFDTEAFF
DNA: TGTGCCAGCAGCCCAAGGACAGGGGGGTTTGACACTGAAGCTTTCTTT

D: TRBD2
J: TRBJ2-3
V: TRBV18
CDR3: CASTFSGRDTDTQYF
DNA: TGTGCCAGCACTTTTAGCGGGCGGGACACAGATACGCAGTATTTT

D: .
J: TRBJ1-2
V: TRBV9
CDR3: CASSPGGDINYGYTF
DNA: TGTGCCAGCAGCCCCGGGGGGGATATAAACTATGGCTACACCTTC

D: .
J: TRBJ2-7
V: TRBV30
CDR3: CAWSVLGGAEQYF
DNA: TGTGCCTGGAGTGTACTAGGGGGGGCCGAGCAGTACTTC

D: .
J: TRBJ1-2
V: TRBV30
CDR3: CAQRAPFQYYGYTF
DNA: TGTGCCCAGAGGGCCCCTTTTCAGTACTATGGCTACACCTTC

D: .
J: TRBJ1-6
V: TRBV5-1
CDR3: CASSLTGRNSPLHF
DNA: TGCGCCAGCAGCTTGACAGGGAGAAATTCACCCCTCCACTTT

D: TRBD1
J: TRBJ1-2
V: TRBV19
CDR3: CASSPRQGRIFNYGYTF
DNA: TGTGCCAGTAGTCCCCGACAGGGGCGAATATTTAACTATGGCTACACCTTC

D: .
J: TRBJ2-7
V: TRBV9
CDR3: CASSVGPRRSYEQYF
DNA: TGTGCCAGCAGCGTAGGTCCGCGCCGCTCCTACGAGCAGTACTTC

D: TRBD1
J: TRBJ2-7
V: TRBV10-3
CDR3: CAISERTGVSEQYF
DNA: TGTGCCATCAGTGAGAGGACAGGGGTTTCCGAGCAGTACTTC

D: .
J: TRBJ2-1
V: TRBV19
CDR3: CASSMAAMGANEQFF
DNA: TGTGCCAGTAGTATGGCCGCGATGGGGGCTAATGAGCAGTTCTTC

D: .
J: TRBJ2-2
V: TRBV6-1
CDR3: CASREGVPGGELFF
DNA: TGTGCCAGCAGAGAGGGAGTCCCAGGCGGGGAGCTGTTTTTT

D: .
J: TRBJ2-2
V: TRBV18
CDR3: CASSPSGRVGTGELFF
DNA: TGTGCCAGCTCACCATCCGGCAGGGTAGGCACCGGGGAGCTGTTTTTT

D: TRBD1
J: TRBJ2-5
V: TRBV28
CDR3: CASSLVTGGLMKTQYF
DNA: TGTGCCAGCAGTTTAGTCACAGGGGGCCTGATGAAGACCCAGTACTTC

D: .
J: TRBJ2-3
V: TRBV7-9
CDR3: CASSPSTDTQYF
DNA: TGTGCCAGCAGCCCGTCCACAGATACGCAGTATTTT

D: .
J: TRBJ2-7
V: TRBV27
CDR3: CASSFAEGIYEQYF
DNA: TGTGCCAGCAGTTTCGCCGAGGGTATCTACGAGCAGTACTTC

D: .
J: TRBJ1-1
V: TRBV30
CDR3: CAWSVWFDSLNTEAFF
DNA: TGTGCTTGGAGTGTTTGGTTCGACAGCTTGAACACTGAAGCTTTCTTT

D: .
J: TRBJ1-1
V: TRBV7-9
CDR3: CASSPQQGGGAFF
DNA: TGTGCCAGCAGCCCCCAACAGGGTGGAGGAGCTTTCTTT

D: TRBD2
J: TRBJ2-7
V: TRBV7-2
CDR3: CASSLGWGSGTGEQYF
DNA: TGTGCCAGCAGCTTAGGCTGGGGTAGCGGGACCGGTGAGCAGTACTTC

D: .
J: TRBJ1-4
V: TRBV7-2
CDR3: CASSPIRATNEKLFF
DNA: TGTGCCAGCAGCCCGATCCGGGCAACTAATGAAAAACTGTTTTTT

D: .
J: TRBJ2-2
V: TRBV5-4
CDR3: CASRTRGADTGELFF
DNA: TGTGCCAGCAGGACCCGGGGAGCGGACACCGGGGAGCTGTTTTTT

D: .
J: TRBJ2-7
V: TRBV6-1
CDR3: CASSLETGSYEQYF
DNA: TGTGCCAGCAGTTTAGAGACAGGTTCCTACGAGCAGTACTTC

D: .
J: TRBJ2-3
V: TRBV10-3
CDR3: CAISESEMGTDTQYF
DNA: TGTGCCATCAGTGAGTCAGAGATGGGCACAGATACGCAGTATTTT

D: .
J: TRBJ1-6
V: TRBV4-3
CDR3: CASSQDGAPSSYNSPLHF
DNA: TGCGCCAGCAGCCAAGATGGGGCACCGAGCTCCTATAATTCACCCCTCCACTTT

D: .
J: TRBJ2-7
V: TRBV7-2
CDR3: CASSFRSPGAYEQYF
DNA: TGTGCCAGCAGCTTTCGTTCCCCGGGAGCCTACGAGCAGTACTTC

D: .
J: TRBJ2-7
V: TRBV18
CDR3: CASSPQNSQSSYEQYF
DNA: TGTGCCAGCTCACCACAGAACAGCCAGAGCTCCTACGAGCAGTACTTC

D: .
J: TRBJ1-2
V: TRBV4-2
CDR3: CASSPSAASLYGYTF
DNA: TGTGCCAGCAGCCCCTCGGCGGCTTCTCTCTATGGCTACACCTTC

D: .
J: TRBJ1-2
V: TRBV19
CDR3: CASSMAPTTPGGYTF
DNA: TGTGCCAGTAGTATGGCTCCGACCACCCCGGGGGGCTACACCTTC

D: .
J: TRBJ1-5
V: TRBV7-9
CDR3: CASSLGAGEQPQHF
DNA: TGTGCCAGCAGCTTAGGGGCAGGGGAGCAGCCCCAGCATTTT

D: TRBD2
J: TRBJ2-3
V: TRBV18
CDR3: CASSPGGNTDTQYF
DNA: TGTGCCAGCTCACCGGGAGGGAACACAGATACGCAGTATTTT

D: TRBD1
J: TRBJ1-1
V: TRBV4-3
CDR3: CASSLSTGGDTEAFF
DNA: TGCGCCAGCAGCCTATCGACAGGGGGCGACACTGAAGCTTTCTTT

D: .
J: TRBJ2-3
V: TRBV6-5
CDR3: CASSPARDTQYF
DNA: TGTGCCAGCAGCCCCGCGAGAGATACGCAGTATTTT

D: TRBD1
J: TRBJ2-1
V: TRBV30
CDR3: CAWSVVRGRGEQFF
DNA: TGTGCCTGGAGTGTAGTTAGGGGGCGAGGTGAGCAGTTCTTC

D: TRBD1
J: TRBJ2-1
V: TRBV5-4
CDR3: CASSLEATGGNEQFF
DNA: TGTGCCAGCAGCTTGGAGGCGACAGGGGGGAATGAGCAGTTCTTC

D: TRBD1
J: TRBJ2-7
V: TRBV11-2
CDR3: CASSLEGTGVNEQYF
DNA: TGTGCCAGCAGCTTAGAGGGGACAGGGGTGAACGAGCAGTACTTC

D: .
J: TRBJ1-1
V: TRBV11-2
CDR3: CASSSTRLNTEAFF
DNA: TGTGCCAGCAGCTCCACTAGATTGAACACTGAAGCTTTCTTT

D: TRBD1
J: TRBJ2-7
V: TRBV7-9
CDR3: CASSLGQGLSYEQYF
DNA: TGTGCCAGCAGCCTGGGACAGGGTCTCTCCTACGAGCAGTACTTC

D: TRBD1
J: TRBJ1-1
V: TRBV13
CDR3: CASSRDRGTTEAFF
DNA: TGTGCCAGCAGCCGGGACAGGGGTACTACTGAAGCTTTCTTT